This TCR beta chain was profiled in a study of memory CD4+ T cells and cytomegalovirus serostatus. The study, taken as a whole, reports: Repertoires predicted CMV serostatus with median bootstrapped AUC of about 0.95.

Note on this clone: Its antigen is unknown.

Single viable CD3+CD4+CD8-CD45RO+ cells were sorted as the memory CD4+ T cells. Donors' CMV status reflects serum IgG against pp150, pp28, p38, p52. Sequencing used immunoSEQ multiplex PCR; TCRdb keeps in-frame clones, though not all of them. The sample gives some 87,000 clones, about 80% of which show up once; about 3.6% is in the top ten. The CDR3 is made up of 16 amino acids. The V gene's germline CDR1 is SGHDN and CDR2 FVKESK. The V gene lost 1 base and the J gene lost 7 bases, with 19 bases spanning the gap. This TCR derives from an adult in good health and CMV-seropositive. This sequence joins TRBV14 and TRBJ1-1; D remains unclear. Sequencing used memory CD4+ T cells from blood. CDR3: CASSQAYTALPREAFF. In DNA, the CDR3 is TGTGCCAGCAGCCAAGCATATACGGCGTTACCACGTGAAGCTTTCTTT.